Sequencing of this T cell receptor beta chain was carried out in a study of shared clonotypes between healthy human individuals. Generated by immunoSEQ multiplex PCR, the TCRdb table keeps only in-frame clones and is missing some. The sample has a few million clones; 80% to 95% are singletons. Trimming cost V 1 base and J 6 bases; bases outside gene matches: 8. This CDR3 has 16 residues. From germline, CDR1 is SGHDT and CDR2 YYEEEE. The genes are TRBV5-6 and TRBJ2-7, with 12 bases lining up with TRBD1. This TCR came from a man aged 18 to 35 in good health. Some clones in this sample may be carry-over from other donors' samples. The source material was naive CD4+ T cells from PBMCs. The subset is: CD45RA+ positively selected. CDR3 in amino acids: CASSLPGQGAPAEQYF. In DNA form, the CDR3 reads TGTGCCAGCAGCTTGCCGGGACAGGGGGCCCCTGCCGAGCAGTACTTC.